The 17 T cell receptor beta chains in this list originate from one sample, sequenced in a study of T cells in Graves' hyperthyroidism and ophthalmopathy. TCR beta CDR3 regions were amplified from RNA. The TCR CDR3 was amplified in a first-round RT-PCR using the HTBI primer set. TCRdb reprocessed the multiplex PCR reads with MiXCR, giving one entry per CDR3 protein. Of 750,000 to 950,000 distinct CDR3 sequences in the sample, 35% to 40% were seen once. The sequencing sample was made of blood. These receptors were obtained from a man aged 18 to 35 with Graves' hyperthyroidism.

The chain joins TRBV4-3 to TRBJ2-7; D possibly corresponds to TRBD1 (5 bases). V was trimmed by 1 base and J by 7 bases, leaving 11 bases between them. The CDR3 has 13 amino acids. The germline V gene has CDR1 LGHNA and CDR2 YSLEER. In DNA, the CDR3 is TGCGCCAGCAGCCAAGTTCAGGGTGGAGAGCAGTACTTC. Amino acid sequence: CASSQVQGGEQYF.

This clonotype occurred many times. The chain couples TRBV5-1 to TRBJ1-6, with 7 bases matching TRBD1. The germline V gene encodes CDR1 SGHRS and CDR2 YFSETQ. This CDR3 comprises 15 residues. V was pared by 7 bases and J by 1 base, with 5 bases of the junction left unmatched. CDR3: CASGTTGSYNSPLHF. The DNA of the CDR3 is TGCGCCAGCGGTACGACAGGGTCCTATAATTCACCCCTCCACTTT.

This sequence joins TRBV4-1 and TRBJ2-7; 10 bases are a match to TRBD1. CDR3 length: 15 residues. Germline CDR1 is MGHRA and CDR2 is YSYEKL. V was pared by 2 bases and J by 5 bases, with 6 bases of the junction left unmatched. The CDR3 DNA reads TGCGCCAGCAGCCAAACCGGGACAGGGGTCCACGAGCAGTACTTC. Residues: CASSQTGTGVHEQYF.

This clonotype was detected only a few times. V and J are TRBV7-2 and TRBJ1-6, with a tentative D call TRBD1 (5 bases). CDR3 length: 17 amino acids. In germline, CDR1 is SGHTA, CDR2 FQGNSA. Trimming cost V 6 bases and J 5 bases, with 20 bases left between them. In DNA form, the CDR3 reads TGTGCCAGCAGGGGATTCGGGGCCCAATTTCATAATTCACCCCTCCACTTT. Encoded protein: CASRGFGAQFHNSPLHF. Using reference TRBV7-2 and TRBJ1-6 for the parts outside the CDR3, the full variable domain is GAGVSQSPSNKVTEKGKDVELRCDPISGHTALYWYRQSLGQGLEFLIYFQGNSAPDKSGLPSDRFSAERTGGSVSTLTIQRTQQEDSAVYLCASRGFGAQFHNSPLHFGNGTRLTVT.

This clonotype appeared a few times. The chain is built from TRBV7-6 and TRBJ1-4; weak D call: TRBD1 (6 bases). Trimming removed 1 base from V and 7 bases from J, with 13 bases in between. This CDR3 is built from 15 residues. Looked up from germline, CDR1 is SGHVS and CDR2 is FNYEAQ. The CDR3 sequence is CASSLGPRGGEKLFF. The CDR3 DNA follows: TGTGCCAGCAGCTTAGGACCCAGGGGTGGTGAAAAACTGTTTTTT.

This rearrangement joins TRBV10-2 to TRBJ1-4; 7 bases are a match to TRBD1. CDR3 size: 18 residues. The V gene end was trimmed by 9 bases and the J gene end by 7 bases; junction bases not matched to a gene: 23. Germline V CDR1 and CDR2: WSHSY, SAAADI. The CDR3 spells CARRTGANTGELSEKLFF. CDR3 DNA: TGCGCCAGGCGGACAGGCGCGAACACCGGGGAGCTGAGTGAAAAACTGTTTTTT.

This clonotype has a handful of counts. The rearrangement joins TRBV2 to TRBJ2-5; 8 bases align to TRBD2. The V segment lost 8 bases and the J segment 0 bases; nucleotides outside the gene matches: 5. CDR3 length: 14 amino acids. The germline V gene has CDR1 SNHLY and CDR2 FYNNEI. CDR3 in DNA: TGTGCCAGCGGTGTAGCGGGGCACCAAGAGACCCAGTACTTC. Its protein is CASGVAGHQETQYF.

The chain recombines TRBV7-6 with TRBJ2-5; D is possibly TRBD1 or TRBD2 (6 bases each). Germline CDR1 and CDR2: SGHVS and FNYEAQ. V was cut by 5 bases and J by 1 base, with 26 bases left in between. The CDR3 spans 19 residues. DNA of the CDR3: TGTGCCAGCAGCCCCCCTCCTGACGGAGGGGGGCCAATCCAAGAGACCCAGTACTTC. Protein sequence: CASSPPPDGGGPIQETQYF.

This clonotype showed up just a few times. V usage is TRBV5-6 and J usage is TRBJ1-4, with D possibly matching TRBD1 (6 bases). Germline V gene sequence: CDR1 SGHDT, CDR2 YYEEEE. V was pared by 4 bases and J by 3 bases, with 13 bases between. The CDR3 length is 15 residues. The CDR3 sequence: CASSASTGSNEKLFF. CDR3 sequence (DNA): TGTGCCAGCAGCGCGTCGACAGGATCTAATGAAAAACTGTTTTTT.

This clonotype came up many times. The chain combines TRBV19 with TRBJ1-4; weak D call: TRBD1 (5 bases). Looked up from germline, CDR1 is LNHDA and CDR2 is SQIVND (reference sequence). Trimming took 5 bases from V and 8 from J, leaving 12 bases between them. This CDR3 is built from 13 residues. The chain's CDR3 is CASSRRADEKLFF. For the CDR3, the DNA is TGTGCCAGTAGTCGCAGGGCGGACGAAAAACTGTTTTTT.

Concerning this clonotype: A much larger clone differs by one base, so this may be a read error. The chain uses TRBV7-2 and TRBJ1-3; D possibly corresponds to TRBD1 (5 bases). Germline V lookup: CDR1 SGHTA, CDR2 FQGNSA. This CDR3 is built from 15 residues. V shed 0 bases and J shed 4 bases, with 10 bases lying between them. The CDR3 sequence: CTSSLAAGTGNTIYF. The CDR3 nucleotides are TGTACCAGCAGCTTAGCCGCAGGGACCGGAAACACCATATATTTT.

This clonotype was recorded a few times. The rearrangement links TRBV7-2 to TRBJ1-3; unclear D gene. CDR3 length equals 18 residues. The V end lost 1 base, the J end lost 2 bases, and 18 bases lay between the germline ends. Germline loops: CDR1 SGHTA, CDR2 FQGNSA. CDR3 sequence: CASSLGAVELNPGNTIYF. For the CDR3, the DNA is TGTGCCAGCAGCTTAGGGGCGGTCGAATTGAACCCTGGAAACACCATATATTTT. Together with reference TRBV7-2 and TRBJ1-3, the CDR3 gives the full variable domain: GAGVSQSPSNKVTEKGKDVELRCDPISGHTALYWYRQSLGQGLEFLIYFQGNSAPDKSGLPSDRFSAERTGGSVSTLTIQRTQQEDSAVYLCASSLGAVELNPGNTIYFGEGSWLTVV.

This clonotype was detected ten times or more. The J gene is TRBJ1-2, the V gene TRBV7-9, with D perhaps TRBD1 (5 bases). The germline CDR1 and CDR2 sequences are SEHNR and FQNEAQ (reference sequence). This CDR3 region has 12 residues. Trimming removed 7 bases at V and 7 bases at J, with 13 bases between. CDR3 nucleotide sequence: TGTGCCAGCACCCGTGAAGGGACTGGCTACACCTTC. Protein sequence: CASTREGTGYTF. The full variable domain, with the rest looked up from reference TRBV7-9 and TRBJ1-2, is DTGVSQNPRHKITKRGQNVTFRCDPISEHNRLYWYRQTLGQGPEFLTYFQNEAQLEKSRLLSDRFSAERPKGSFSTLEIQRTEQGDSAMYLCASTREGTGYTFGSGTRLTVV.

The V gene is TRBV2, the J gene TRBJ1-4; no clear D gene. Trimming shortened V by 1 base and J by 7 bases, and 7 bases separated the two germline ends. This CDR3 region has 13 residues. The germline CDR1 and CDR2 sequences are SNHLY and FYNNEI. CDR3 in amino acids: CASSEGAGEKLFF. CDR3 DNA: TGTGCCAGCAGTGAAGGCGCCGGTGAAAAACTGTTTTTT.

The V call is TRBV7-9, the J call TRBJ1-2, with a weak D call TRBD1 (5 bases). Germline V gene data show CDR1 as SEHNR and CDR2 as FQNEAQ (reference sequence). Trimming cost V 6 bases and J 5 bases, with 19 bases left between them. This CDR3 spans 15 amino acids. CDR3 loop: CASRESVGWTYGYTF. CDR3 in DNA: TGTGCCAGCAGGGAGTCTGTGGGGTGGACATATGGCTACACCTTC.

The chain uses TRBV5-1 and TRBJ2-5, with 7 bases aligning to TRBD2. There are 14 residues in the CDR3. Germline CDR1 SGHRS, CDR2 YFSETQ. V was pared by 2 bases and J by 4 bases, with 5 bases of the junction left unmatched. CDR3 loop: CASSFAVAGETQYF. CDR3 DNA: TGCGCCAGCAGCTTTGCGGTAGCGGGAGAGACCCAGTACTTC.

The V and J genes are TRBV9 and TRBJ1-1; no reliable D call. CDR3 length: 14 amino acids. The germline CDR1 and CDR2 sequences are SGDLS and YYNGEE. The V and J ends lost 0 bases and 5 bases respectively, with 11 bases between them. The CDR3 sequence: CASSVDPGKTEAFF. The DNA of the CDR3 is TGTGCCAGCAGCGTAGACCCGGGGAAGACTGAAGCTTTCTTT.